These 5 T cell receptor beta chains originate from one sample sequenced in a study of CD8 T cells in Susac syndrome. Random hexamers were used to reverse transcribe the RNA input (about 0.5 to 1 ug). From the immunoSEQ multiplex PCR reads, TCRdb called clonotypes with MiXCR, one entry per CDR3 protein. Of a few hundred thousand distinct CDR3 sequences listed, approximately 94% were seen once; the top ten hold under 0.2%. The source material was CD4+ T cells from PBMCs. These receptors originate from a human donor with Susac syndrome.

The rearrangement uses TRBV24-1 and TRBJ1-1; 8 positions match TRBD1. The CDR3 totals 12 residues. Unmatched junction bases numbered 2, after V lost 3 bases and J lost 9 bases. The germline CDR1 and CDR2 sequences are KGHDR and SFDVKD. DNA for the CDR3: TGTGCCACCAGTGATCGGACAGGGAAAGCTTTCTTT. This translates into CATSDRTGKAFF.

The chain has TRBV7-9 and TRBJ1-1; D gene unclear. The CDR3 consists of 14 residues. V was clipped by 3 bases and J by 0 bases, with 8 bases between them. Germline lookup yields CDR1 SEHNR and CDR2 FQNEAQ (reference sequence). This chain's CDR3 is CASSFFEVNTEAFF. The CDR3, as DNA: TGTGCCAGCAGCTTCTTCGAGGTGAACACTGAAGCTTTCTTT.

This chain links TRBV25-1 with TRBJ1-1; D unresolved. Germline values: CDR1 MGHDK, CDR2 SYGVNS. Trimming left V 2 bases short and J 3 bases short, with 7 bases between. The CDR3 totals 13 residues. CDR3: CASSELEDTEAFF. For the CDR3, the DNA is TGTGCCAGCAGTGAACTTGAGGACACTGAAGCTTTCTTT.

The V and J genes are TRBV6-1 and TRBJ2-3; 9 nucleotides agree with TRBD1. V lost 6 bases and J lost 1; bases outside the gene matches: 11. The CDR3 spans 17 residues. Germline-derived CDR1 and CDR2 are MNHNS and SASEGT. The CDR3 spells CASSAATGGAGTDTQYF. Here the CDR3 DNA reads TGTGCCAGCAGCGCCGCCACAGGGGGCGCTGGCACAGATACGCAGTATTTT.

In nucleotides, the CDR3 is TGTGCCAGCAGCTTAGCGGGTTACTATGGCTACACCTTC. Translation: CASSLAGYYGYTF. The chain employs TRBV5-6 and TRBJ1-2; D gene uncertain. Germline loops: CDR1 SGHDT, CDR2 YYEEEE. With 2 bases removed from V and 3 bases from J, the gap between germline ends came to 8 bases. The CDR3 spans 13 residues. The whole variable domain, filled in from reference TRBV5-6 and TRBJ1-2, reads DAGVTQSPTHLIKTRGQQVTLRCSPKSGHDTVSWYQQALGQGPQFIFQYYEEEERQRGNFPDRFSGHQFPNYSSELNVNALLLGDSALYLCASSLAGYYGYTFGSGTRLTVV.